The rows below give T cell receptor beta chains drawn from one sample of a study of neurological immune-mediated disorders. From the 5' RACE reads, TCRdb called clonotypes with MiXCR, one entry per CDR3 protein. The sample carries approximately 58,000 distinct CDR3 sequences, 8% to 9% recorded once. Sequenced sample: PBMCs. The receptors stem from a woman between 35 and 50 years old in good health. CDR3s include the opening cysteine and the closing phenylalanine or tryptophan. The D gene is left open where the match is weak. A row's size may be missing; if present it is once, few, many or a size class.

TRBV11-2,-,TRBJ2-5,many,TGTGCCAGCAGCTTAGTACCAGAGACCCAGTACTTC,CASSLVPETQYF
TRBV20-1,-,TRBJ1-2,few,TGCAGTGCTAGAGATCCGAACGTGGGGGGCTATGGCTACACCTTC,CSARDPNVGGYGYTF
TRBV25-1,-,TRBJ1-4,many,TGTGCCAGCAGTGAGAACTTGGATGAAAAACTGTTTTTT,CASSENLDEKLFF
TRBV4-1,TRBD1,TRBJ1-5,-,TGCGCCAGCAGCCAAGTACAGGGGCAGCAGCCCCAGCATTTT,CASSQVQGQQPQHF
TRBV5-1,-,TRBJ1-2,many,TGCGCCAGCAGCTTGGTTGACGGGAGAGCCTATGGCTACACCTTC,CASSLVDGRAYGYTF
TRBV12-3/TRBV12-4,TRBD1,TRBJ2-3,many,TGTGCCAGCAGCCGCAGGGGGCAGGCAGATACGCAGTATTTT,CASSRRGQADTQYF
TRBV29-1,-,TRBJ1-2,few,TGCAGCGTTGCCTCTGGGACGGGTAACTATGGCTACACCTTC,CSVASGTGNYGYTF
TRBV15,TRBD2,TRBJ2-7,many,TGTGCCACCAGCAGAGATCAACTAGCGGGAGACGAGCAGTACTTC,CATSRDQLAGDEQYF
TRBV6-2/TRBV6-3,TRBD2,TRBJ2-7,few,TGTGCCAGCAGCCGGACTAGCGGGTCCTACGAGCAGTACTTC,CASSRTSGSYEQYF
TRBV20-1,-,TRBJ2-3,few,TGCAGTGCTAGGGAGGGGGACGGGACAGATACGCAGTATTTT,CSAREGDGTDTQYF
TRBV21-1,-,TRBJ2-7,many,TGTGCCAGCAGCCGGACAGCGCCCTACGAGCAGTACTTC,CASSRTAPYEQYF
TRBV5-6,TRBD1,TRBJ2-1,many,TGTGCCAGCAGCATCTGGGACAGGGGTGGAAATGAGCAGTTCTTC,CASSIWDRGGNEQFF
TRBV6-2/TRBV6-3,-,TRBJ1-5,many,TGTGCCAGCGGGGGGGGATACGGTCAGCCCCAGCATTTT,CASGGGYGQPQHF
TRBV5-1,-,TRBJ1-1,many,TGCGCCAGCAGCACAACGGCAGGGAACACTGAAGCTTTCTTT,CASSTTAGNTEAFF
TRBV7-2,-,TRBJ2-7,many,TGTGCCAGCAGCTTAGAAGGGACCCCTAGCTCCTACGAGCAGTACTTC,CASSLEGTPSSYEQYF
TRBV6-5,-,TRBJ2-1,many,TGTGCCAGCAGTTACCAATTGCCCGAGGGCGAGCAGTTCTTC,CASSYQLPEGEQFF
TRBV20-1,TRBD2,TRBJ2-5,many,TGCAGTGCTAGAAAAAGGGCTAGCGGGGGGTCTGGGACCCAGTACTTC,CSARKRASGGSGTQYF
TRBV7-2,TRBD2,TRBJ2-3,many,TGTGCCAGCAGCTTATTTGGCGGGGGGGCCGCAGATACGCAGTATTTT,CASSLFGGGAADTQYF
TRBV5-1,TRBD1,TRBJ2-5,many,TGCGCCAGCACCCCCCGGCCGACAGGGGGAGAGACCCAGTACTTC,CASTPRPTGGETQYF
TRBV4-3,-,TRBJ2-2,many,TGCGCCAGCAGCCAAGATCCGGGACTGCTCACCGGGGAGCTGTTTTTT,CASSQDPGLLTGELFF
TRBV11-3,-,TRBJ2-7,many,TGTGCCAGCAGCTCGGGACTGGGGGAGCAGTACTTC,CASSSGLGEQYF
TRBV7-3,TRBD1,TRBJ2-1,medium-sized,TGTGCCAGCAGCTTAACGCCGGGACAGGGTCTAAATGAGCAGTTCTTC,CASSLTPGQGLNEQFF
TRBV6-6,-,TRBJ1-1,many,TGTGCCAGCAGTTACGGGGGTGAAAGGAGCACTGAAGCTTTCTTT,CASSYGGERSTEAFF
TRBV27,-,TRBJ2-6,many,TGTGCCAGCGCCAACGAGGCCAACGTCCTGACTTTC,CASANEANVLTF
TRBV7-8,-,TRBJ2-6,-,TGTGCCAGCAGCTTAGTATCCAGATCAAAGTTTTCCGGGGCCAACGTCCTGACTTTC,CASSLVSRSKFSGANVLTF
TRBV5-5,TRBD2,TRBJ2-5,many,TGTGCCAGCAGCTTGTCCCCTAGCGGGGGAGAGACCCAGTACTTC,CASSLSPSGGETQYF
TRBV12-3/TRBV12-4,-,TRBJ2-7,many,TGTGCCAGCAGTTTAGTGGTCCAGGGGGGGGAGCAGTACTTC,CASSLVVQGGEQYF
TRBV5-1,TRBD2,TRBJ2-1,many,TGCGCCAGCAGGCAGCGGGGGGACTCCTACAATGAGCAGTTCTTC,CASRQRGDSYNEQFF
TRBV6-4,-,TRBJ2-2,many,TGTGCCAGCAGTGACTCGGACGGGAAGGGGTCCGGGGAGCTGTTTTTT,CASSDSDGKGSGELFF
TRBV29-1,-,TRBJ2-3,many,TGCAGCGTTGCACAGGTCTTGTTCACAGATACGCAGTATTTT,CSVAQVLFTDTQYF
TRBV6-5,TRBD1,TRBJ1-6,few,TGTGCCAGCAGCCGTATTAAGACAGGGGTCTCCTATAATTCACCCCTCCACTTT,CASSRIKTGVSYNSPLHF
TRBV6-5,TRBD1,TRBJ1-3,many,TGTGCCAGCAGTTACTCGACAACAGGGGGCTCTGGAAACACCATATATTTT,CASSYSTTGGSGNTIYF
TRBV7-2,-,TRBJ2-3,few,TGTGCCAGCACCCCCGGGACCACCACAGATACGCAGTATTTT,CASTPGTTTDTQYF
TRBV29-1,TRBD1,TRBJ1-2,many,TGCAGCGCAACCGGGACAGGGTCAGAGTACAACTATGGCTACACCTTC,CSATGTGSEYNYGYTF
TRBV7-9,-,TRBJ2-3,many,TGTGCCAGCAGCTTAGCCCGAGGAGATACGCAGTATTTT,CASSLARGDTQYF
TRBV5-1,-,TRBJ2-7,many,TGCGCCAGCAGCTTGGGCCCGCAGTTTACCTACGAGCAGTACTTC,CASSLGPQFTYEQYF
TRBV14,-,TRBJ2-1,many,TGTGCCAGCAGCCAAGATCCGGTATCTACCGAGCAGTTCTTC,CASSQDPVSTEQFF
TRBV20-1,-,TRBJ2-3,-,TGCAGTGCCCAGGGGACCGGAATTAACCCCACAGATACGCAGTATTTT,CSAQGTGINPTDTQYF
TRBV19,-,TRBJ2-1,once,TGTGCCAGTAGTGCCGTGGCTCCGCCGTCAGGGGATGAGCAGTTCTTC,CASSAVAPPSGDEQFF
TRBV4-3,TRBD2,TRBJ2-5,many,TGCGCCAGCAGCCAAGACGGACTAGCGGGGGGTTTTGGCGAGACCCAGTACTTC,CASSQDGLAGGFGETQYF
TRBV10-3,-,TRBJ2-4,many,TGTGCCATCAGTGAGTCGGTAGGGAAACCGTCCGTAGCCAAAAACATTCAGTACTTC,CAISESVGKPSVAKNIQYF
TRBV3-1,TRBD2,TRBJ2-3,many,TGTGCCAGCAGCCAAGATCGGGGGGACGGGAGATTGTCAGATACGCAGTATTTT,CASSQDRGDGRLSDTQYF
TRBV5-1,-,TRBJ2-3,many,TGCGCCAGCCGGGTGGAGCATACATCAGATACGCAGTATTTT,CASRVEHTSDTQYF
TRBV7-2,-,TRBJ2-5,many,TGTGCCAGCAGCTTAGCTCAGCAAGAGACCCAGTACTTC,CASSLAQQETQYF
TRBV20-1,-,TRBJ1-2,many,TGCAGTGCTAGCCCCGTCCCATCCCGGGGCTACACCTTC,CSASPVPSRGYTF
TRBV6-5,-,TRBJ1-1,many,TGTGCCAGCAGTTACCTTACACGCGGCACTGAAGCTTTCTTT,CASSYLTRGTEAFF
TRBV5-6,-,TRBJ1-3,many,TGTGCCAGCAGTTTGGATGCGATGCTCTCTGGAAACACCATATATTTT,CASSLDAMLSGNTIYF
TRBV20-1,-,TRBJ2-1,many,TGCAGTGCTAGAGATTGGGAAAACACCTACAATGAGCAGTTCTTC,CSARDWENTYNEQFF
TRBV9,-,TRBJ1-5,many,TGTGCCAGCAGCGTAGGGGGGGGTGGTCAACCCCAGCATTTT,CASSVGGGGQPQHF
TRBV18,-,TRBJ1-1,many,TGTGCCAGCTCACCAGCCGAGTTCACCGGCACTGAAGCTTTCTTT,CASSPAEFTGTEAFF
TRBV4-3,-,TRBJ2-1,many,TGCGCCAGCAGCCAAGATTCAGTGGGAGTAGTCTCCTACAATGAGCAGTTCTTC,CASSQDSVGVVSYNEQFF
TRBV4-3,-,TRBJ2-2,many,TGCGCCAGCAGCCAAGATGAGGGCGACGGGGGGGAGCTGTTTTTT,CASSQDEGDGGELFF
TRBV5-1,-,TRBJ2-5,many,TGCGCCAGCACCACGTTTGGGACTTCCCAAGAGACCCAGTACTTC,CASTTFGTSQETQYF
TRBV5-6,TRBD1,TRBJ2-3,many,TGTGCCAGCAGCTTCCGGACAGGGGTAAGGGCAGATACGCAGTATTTT,CASSFRTGVRADTQYF
TRBV20-1,TRBD2,TRBJ2-4,many,TGCAGTGCTAGGCGGGAGGACATTCTGTACTTC,CSARREDILYF
TRBV10-3,-,TRBJ1-1,-,TGTGCCATCAGTAGATCCGCCGTGACGCGGAACACTGAAGCTTTCTTT,CAISRSAVTRNTEAFF
TRBV29-1,-,TRBJ2-2,many,TGCAGCCATCGGGGGGCTCTGGACACCGGGGAGCTGTTTTTT,CSHRGALDTGELFF
TRBV7-8,-,TRBJ2-5,many,TGTGCCAGCAGCTTAGGACAGCAAGAGACCCAGTACTTC,CASSLGQQETQYF